This T cell receptor beta chain was profiled in a study of persistence of HIV-infected CD4 T cells. This clone has just a few counts. The antigen is unknown. Germline V CDR1 and CDR2: MNHNS, SASEGT. Trimming pared 3 bases from V and 14 bases from J, leaving 20 bases between. This CDR3 region has 15 residues. Lysates of CMV-infected fibroblasts at 10 ug/mL stimulated these cells. CD40L-negative CD69-negative CD45RO-high memory CD4+ T cells were sorted as populations depleted of antigen-responding cells. For at least 4 years, plasma HIV-1 RNA was undetectable (<50 copies/mL). This was the immunoSEQ version 4 assay in survey mode. Method: immunoSEQ multiplex PCR; TCRdb's copy keeps in-frame clones and lacks some. The sample comprises approximately 27,000 clones, around 82% of which are singletons, and 0.75% to 0.95% rests with the top ten.

The sequencing here drew on CD4+ T cells sorted from PBMCs after approximately 19-hour stimulation, taken from a patient who received antiretroviral therapy. The V call is TRBV6-1, the J call TRBJ1-6; the D gene is possibly TRBD1 (5 bases). The receptor comes from an adult woman with HIV who was CMV-seropositive. CDR3 amino acids: CASSDGWGSPFTLHF. CDR3 coding DNA: TGTGCCAGCAGTGATGGATGGGGGAGCCCATTCACCCTCCACTTT.